This T cell receptor beta chain originates from a study of CD8+ T cells in alopecia areata. Study conclusions and caveats: Scalp repertoires also include resident alphabeta T cells from normal skin.

The CDR3 contains 17 residues. Germline-derived CDR1 and CDR2 are MNHEY and SMNVEV (reference sequence). Trimming took off 5 bases at V and 2 bases at J, with 22 bases between the two ends. It was cDNA, reverse transcribed from extracted RNA, that served as the sequencing template. Profiling relied on immunoSEQ multiplex PCR, and the TCRdb table lists in-frame clones only, not all of them. The data contain approximately 98,000 clones, under 65% of them singletons. As for this clone: The antigen remains unidentified.

Sequencing was carried out using NKG2D-low CD8+ T cells sorted from blood. The clonotype was recovered from a human donor with alopecia areata. The rearrangement links TRBV27 to TRBJ2-7; the D gene is possibly TRBD2 (6 bases). DNA for the CDR3: TGTGCCAGCAGTCAACTGACGGAGGGTTTTAGGACCTACGAGCAGTACTTC. Protein sequence: CASSQLTEGFRTYEQYF.